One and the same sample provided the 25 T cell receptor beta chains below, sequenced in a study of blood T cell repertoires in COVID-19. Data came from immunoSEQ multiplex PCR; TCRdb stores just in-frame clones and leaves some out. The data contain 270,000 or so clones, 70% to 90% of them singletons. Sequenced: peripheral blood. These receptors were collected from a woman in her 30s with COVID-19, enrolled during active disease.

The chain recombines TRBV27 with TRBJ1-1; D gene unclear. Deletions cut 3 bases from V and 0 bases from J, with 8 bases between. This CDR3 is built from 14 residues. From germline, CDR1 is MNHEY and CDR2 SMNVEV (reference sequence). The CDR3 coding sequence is TGTGCCAGCAGTTTTAGCCTCTTGAACACTGAAGCTTTCTTT. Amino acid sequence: CASSFSLLNTEAFF.

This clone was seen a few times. CDR3 DNA sequence: TGTGCCAGCAGCGTAGGAGAGAGGGAGGAATACTATGGCTACACCTTC. This translates into CASSVGEREEYYGYTF. The V gene is TRBV9, the J gene TRBJ1-2, with D hard to call. The CDR3 length is 16 residues. Trimming removed 0 bases from V and 3 bases from J, with 15 bases in between. CDR1 is SGDLS and CDR2 is YYNGEE in the germline V gene.

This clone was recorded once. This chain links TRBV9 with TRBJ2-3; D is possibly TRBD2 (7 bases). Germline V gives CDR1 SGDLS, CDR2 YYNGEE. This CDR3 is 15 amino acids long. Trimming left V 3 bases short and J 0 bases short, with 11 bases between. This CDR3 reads CASSARGGSTDTQYF. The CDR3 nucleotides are TGTGCCAGCAGCGCAAGGGGGGGTAGCACAGATACGCAGTATTTT.

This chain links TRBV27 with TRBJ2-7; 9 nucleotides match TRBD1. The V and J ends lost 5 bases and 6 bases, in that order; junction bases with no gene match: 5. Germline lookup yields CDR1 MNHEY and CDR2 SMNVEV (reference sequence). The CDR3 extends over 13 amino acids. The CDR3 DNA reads TGTGCCAGCAGTCGACAGGGGGGGCGCGAGCAGTACTTC. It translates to CASSRQGGREQYF.

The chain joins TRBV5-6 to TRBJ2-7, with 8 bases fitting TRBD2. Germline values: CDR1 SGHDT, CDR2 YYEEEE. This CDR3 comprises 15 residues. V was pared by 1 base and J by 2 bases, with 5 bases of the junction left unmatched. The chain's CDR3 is CASSLRLAGPYEQYF. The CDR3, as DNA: TGTGCCAGCAGCTTGCGGCTAGCGGGCCCCTACGAGCAGTACTTC.

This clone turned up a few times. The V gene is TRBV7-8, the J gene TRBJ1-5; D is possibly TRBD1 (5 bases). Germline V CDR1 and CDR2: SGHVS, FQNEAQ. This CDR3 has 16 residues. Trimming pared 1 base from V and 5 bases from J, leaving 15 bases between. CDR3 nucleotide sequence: TGTGCCAGCAGCTTAGAGGGTGGGGCAGGCTATCAGCCCCAGCATTTT. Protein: CASSLEGGAGYQPQHF.

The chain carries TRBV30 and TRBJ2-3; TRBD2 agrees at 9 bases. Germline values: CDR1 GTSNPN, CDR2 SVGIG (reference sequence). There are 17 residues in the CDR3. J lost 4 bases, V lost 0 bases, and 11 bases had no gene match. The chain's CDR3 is CAWSVTWRGGRADTQYF. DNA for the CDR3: TGTGCCTGGAGTGTCACATGGCGGGGGGGCCGCGCAGATACGCAGTATTTT. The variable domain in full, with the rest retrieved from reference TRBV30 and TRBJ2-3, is SQTIHQWPATLVQPVGSPLSLECTVEGTSNPNLYWYRQAAGRGLQLLFYSVGIGQISSEVPQNLSASRPQDRQFILSSKKLLLSDSGFYLCAWSVTWRGGRADTQYFGPGTRLTVL.

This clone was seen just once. The CDR3 DNA reads TGTGCCAGCAGCTGGGCGTCGGGAGAGCAGTACTTC. Residues: CASSWASGEQYF. The rearrangement joins TRBV12-3 or TRBV12-4 to TRBJ2-7; D possibly corresponds to TRBD2 (5 bases). The V end lost 6 bases, the J end lost 7 bases, and 13 bases lay between the germline ends. This CDR3 has 12 residues.

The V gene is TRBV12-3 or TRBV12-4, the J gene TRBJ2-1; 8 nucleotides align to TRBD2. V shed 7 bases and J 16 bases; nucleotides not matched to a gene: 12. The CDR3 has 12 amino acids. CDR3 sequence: CASISPGGPLFF. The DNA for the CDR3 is TGTGCCAGCATCTCACCGGGGGGGCCTTTATTCTTC.

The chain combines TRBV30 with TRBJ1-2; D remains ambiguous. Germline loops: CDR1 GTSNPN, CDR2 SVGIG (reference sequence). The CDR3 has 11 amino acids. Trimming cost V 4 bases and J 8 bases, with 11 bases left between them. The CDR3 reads CAWTELSGYTF. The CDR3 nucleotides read TGTGCCTGGACTGAACTGTCAGGCTACACCTTC.

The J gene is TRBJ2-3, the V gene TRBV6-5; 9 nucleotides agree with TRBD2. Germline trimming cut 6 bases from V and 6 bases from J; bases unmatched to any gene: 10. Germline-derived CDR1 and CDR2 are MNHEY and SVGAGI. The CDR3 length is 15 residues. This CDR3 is CASRGISGSRDTQYF. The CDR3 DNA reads TGTGCCAGCAGGGGAATTAGCGGGAGCAGGGATACGCAGTATTTT.

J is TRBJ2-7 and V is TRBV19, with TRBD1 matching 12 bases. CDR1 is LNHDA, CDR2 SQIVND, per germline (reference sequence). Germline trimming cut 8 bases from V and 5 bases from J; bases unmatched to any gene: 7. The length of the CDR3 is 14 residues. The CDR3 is CASGTGTGGDEQYF. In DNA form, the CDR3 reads TGTGCCAGTGGAACCGGGACAGGGGGCGACGAGCAGTACTTC.

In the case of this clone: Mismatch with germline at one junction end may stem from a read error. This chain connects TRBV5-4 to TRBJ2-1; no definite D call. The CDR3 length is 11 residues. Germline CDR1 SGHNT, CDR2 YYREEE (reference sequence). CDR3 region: CASGLGREQFF. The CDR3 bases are TGTGCCAGCGGCTTGGGCCGGGAGCAGTTCTTC. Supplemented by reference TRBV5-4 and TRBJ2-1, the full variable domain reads ETGVTQSPTHLIKTRGQQVTLRCSSQSGHNTVSWYQQALGQGPQFIFQYYREEENGRGNFPPRFSGLQFPNYSSELNVNALELDDSALYLCASGLGREQFFGPGTRLTVL.

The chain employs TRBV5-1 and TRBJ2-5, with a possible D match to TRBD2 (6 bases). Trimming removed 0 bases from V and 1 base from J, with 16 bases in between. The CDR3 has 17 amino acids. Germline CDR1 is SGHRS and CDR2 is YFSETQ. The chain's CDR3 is CASSLGGRGGSQETQYF. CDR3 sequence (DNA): TGCGCCAGCAGCTTGGGAGGGCGGGGAGGCTCCCAAGAGACCCAGTACTTC.

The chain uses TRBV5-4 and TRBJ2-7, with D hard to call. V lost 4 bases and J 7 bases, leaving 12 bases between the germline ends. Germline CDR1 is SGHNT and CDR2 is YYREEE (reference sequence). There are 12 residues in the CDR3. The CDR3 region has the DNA TGTGCCAGCAGCCTTGACTTAAGAGAGCAGTACTTC. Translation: CASSLDLREQYF.

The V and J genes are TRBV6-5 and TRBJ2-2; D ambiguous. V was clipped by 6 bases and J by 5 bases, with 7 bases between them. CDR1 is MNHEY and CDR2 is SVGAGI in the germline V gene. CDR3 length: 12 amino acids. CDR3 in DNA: TGTGCCAGCAGGGCCATTACCGGGGAGCTGTTTTTT. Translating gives CASRAITGELFF.

CDR3 region: CASSLAGGGDSPLHF. In DNA, the CDR3 is TGTGCCAGCAGCTTAGCGGGGGGGGGAGATTCACCCCTCCACTTT. The rearrangement joins TRBV7-6 to TRBJ1-6; D is perhaps TRBD1 (5 bases). This CDR3 region has 15 residues. Germline CDR1 is SGHVS and CDR2 is FNYEAQ. Trimming took 0 bases from V and 8 from J, leaving 11 bases between them.

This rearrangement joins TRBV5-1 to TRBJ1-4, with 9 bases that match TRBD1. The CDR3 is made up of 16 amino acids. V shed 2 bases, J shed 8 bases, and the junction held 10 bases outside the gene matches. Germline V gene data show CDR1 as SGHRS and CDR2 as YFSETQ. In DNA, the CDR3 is TGCGCCAGCAGCTTAATACCGGGACAGGGTTGGGAAAAACTGTTTTTT. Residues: CASSLIPGQGWEKLFF.

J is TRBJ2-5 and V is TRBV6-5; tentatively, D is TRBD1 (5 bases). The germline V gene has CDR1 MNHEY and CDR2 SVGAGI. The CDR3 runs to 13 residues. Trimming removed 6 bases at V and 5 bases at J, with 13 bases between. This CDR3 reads CASRRQRRETQYF. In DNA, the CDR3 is TGTGCCAGCAGAAGACAGCGACGGGAGACCCAGTACTTC.

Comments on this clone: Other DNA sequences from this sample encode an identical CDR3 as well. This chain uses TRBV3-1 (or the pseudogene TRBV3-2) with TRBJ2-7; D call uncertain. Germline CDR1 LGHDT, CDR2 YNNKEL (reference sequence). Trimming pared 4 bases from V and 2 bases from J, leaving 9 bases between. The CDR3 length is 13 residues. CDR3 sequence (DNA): TGTGCCAGCAGCCCCCCAGGCCCCTACGAGCAGTACTTC. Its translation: CASSPPGPYEQYF.

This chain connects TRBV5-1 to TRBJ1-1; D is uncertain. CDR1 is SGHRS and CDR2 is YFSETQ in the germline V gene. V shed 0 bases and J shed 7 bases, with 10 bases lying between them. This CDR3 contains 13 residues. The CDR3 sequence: CASSLDRRLEAFF. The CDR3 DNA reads TGCGCCAGCAGCTTGGATAGGAGGCTTGAAGCTTTCTTT.

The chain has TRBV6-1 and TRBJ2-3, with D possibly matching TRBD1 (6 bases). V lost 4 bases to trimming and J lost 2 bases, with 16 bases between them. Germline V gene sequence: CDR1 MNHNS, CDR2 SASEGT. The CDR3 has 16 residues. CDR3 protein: CASSGGQRLSTDTQYF. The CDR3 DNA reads TGTGCCAGCAGTGGCGGACAGCGCCTTTCCACAGATACGCAGTATTTT.

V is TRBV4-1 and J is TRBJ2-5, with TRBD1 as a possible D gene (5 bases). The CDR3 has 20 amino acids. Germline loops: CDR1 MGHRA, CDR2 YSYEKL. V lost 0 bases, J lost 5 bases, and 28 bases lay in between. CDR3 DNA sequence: TGCGCCAGCAGCCAAGACCCTGACATAGGCAGGGTCTACCTTTCGGAGACCCAGTACTTC. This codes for CASSQDPDIGRVYLSETQYF.

CDR3: CASSDGGDTGELFF. In nucleotides, the CDR3 is TGTGCCAGCAGTGACGGGGGGGACACCGGGGAGCTGTTTTTT. The V and J genes are TRBV6-4 and TRBJ2-2, with 7 nucleotides matching TRBD2. The germline V gene has CDR1 MRHNA and CDR2 SNTAGT. The CDR3 extends over 14 amino acids. V shed 2 bases, J shed 3 bases, and the junction held 0 bases outside the gene matches.

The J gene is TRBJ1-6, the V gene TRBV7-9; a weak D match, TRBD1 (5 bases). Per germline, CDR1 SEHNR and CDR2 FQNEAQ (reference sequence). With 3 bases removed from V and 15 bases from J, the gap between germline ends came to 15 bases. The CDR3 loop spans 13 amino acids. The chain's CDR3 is CASSLITGDFLHF. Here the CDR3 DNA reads TGTGCCAGCAGCTTGATAACAGGTGACTTCCTCCACTTT. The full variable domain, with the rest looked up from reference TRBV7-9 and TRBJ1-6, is DTGVSQNPRHKITKRGQNVTFRCDPISEHNRLYWYRQTLGQGPEFLTYFQNEAQLEKSRLLSDRFSAERPKGSFSTLEIQRTEQGDSAMYLCASSLITGDFLHFGNGTRLTVT.